These 10 T cell receptor beta chains originate from one sample sequenced in a study of early T cells in non-severe SARS-CoV-2 infection. MiXCR, run by TCRdb on the 5' RACE reads, gives a single entry per CDR3 protein. The sample has roughly 18,000 distinct CDR3 sequences; around 6.1% are singletons. What was sequenced was whole blood. The receptors here all came from an adult who was a healthcare worker with PCR-confirmed SARS-CoV-2 infection or an uninfected control (not recorded which).

This clonotype has ten or more counts. The genes are TRBV29-1 and TRBJ2-2; 13 nucleotides line up with TRBD2. J gave up 5 bases and V 3 bases, and 0 bases lay outside the gene matches. This CDR3 region has 14 residues. Germline CDR1 is SQVTM and CDR2 is ANQGSEA. The CDR3 DNA sequence: TGCAGCGTTGAGGGACTAGCGGGGACCGGGGAGCTGTTTTTT. It encodes CSVEGLAGTGELFF.

This clonotype occurred many times. This rearrangement joins TRBV20-1 to TRBJ2-7; D could derive from TRBD1 or TRBD2 (5 bases each). The V end was cut by 2 bases, the J end by 4 bases, with 12 bases between. This CDR3 has 13 amino acids. In germline, CDR1 is DFQATT, CDR2 SNEGSKA (reference sequence). CDR3 DNA sequence: TGCAGTGCTAGACTACGGGACCCGTACGAGCAGTACTTC. Translated, it gives CSARLRDPYEQYF.

This clonotype was counted ten times or more. The V call is TRBV11-2, the J call TRBJ2-7; D gene unclear. The V gene lost 5 bases and the J gene lost 0 bases, with 11 bases spanning the gap. Germline V gives CDR1 SGHAT, CDR2 FQNNGV. The CDR3 loop spans 14 amino acids. CDR3 sequence (DNA): TGTGCCAGCAGCAAGGACCCGCTCTCCTACGAGCAGTACTTC. Protein sequence: CASSKDPLSYEQYF.

Ten or more counts support this clonotype. The chain is built from TRBV20-1 and TRBJ2-3, with 11 nucleotides matching TRBD2. The CDR3 consists of 15 residues. V trimming: 5 bases; J trimming: 4 bases; junction bases outside the gene matches: 8. CDR1 and CDR2 (germline): DFQATT, SNEGSKA (reference sequence). The CDR3, as DNA: TGCAGTGCTCTTTGGGCTAGCGGGAGGTCAGATACGCAGTATTTT. Translating gives CSALWASGRSDTQYF.

This clonotype occurred many times. V usage is TRBV11-2 and J usage is TRBJ2-7; D possibly corresponds to TRBD1 (5 bases). The CDR3 has 12 residues. Germline CDR1 is SGHAT and CDR2 is FQNNGV. Trimming removed 1 base from V and 9 bases from J, with 10 bases in between. As DNA, the CDR3 is TGTGCCAGCAGCTTAGCGCAGGGAAGGCAGTACTTC. This sequence encodes CASSLAQGRQYF.

At least ten counts were recorded for this clonotype. V is TRBV18 and J is TRBJ1-1, with D tentatively TRBD1 (5 bases). CDR3 length equals 13 residues. CDR1 and CDR2 from the germline V gene are KGHSH and LQKENI. The V end lost 1 base, the J end lost 5 bases, and 8 bases lay between the germline ends. This CDR3 reads CASSPQGRTEAFF. DNA for the CDR3: TGTGCCAGCTCACCACAGGGGCGGACTGAAGCTTTCTTT.

This clonotype is deemed medium-sized. The V and J genes are TRBV27 and TRBJ1-1; TRBD1 is a possible D gene (6 bases). Trimming stripped 4 bases from V and 8 bases from J, with 26 bases between. CDR1 is MNHEY and CDR2 is SMNVEV in the germline V gene (reference sequence). The CDR3 is 17 amino acids. The DNA of the CDR3 is TGTGCCAGCAGTTCCTTAGTAACCCAGGGGCCTAACTACGAAGCTTTCTTT. This gives the protein CASSSLVTQGPNYEAFF.

This clonotype has a count of ten or more. The J gene is TRBJ2-3, the V gene TRBV20-1; 7 bases fit TRBD1. The CDR3 loop spans 15 amino acids. The trim removed 1 base at V and 1 base at J, leaving 5 bases unmatched. In germline, CDR1 is DFQATT, CDR2 SNEGSKA (reference sequence). Here the CDR3 reads CSARVGTARTDTQYF. CDR3 DNA sequence: TGCAGTGCTAGAGTTGGGACAGCCCGCACAGATACGCAGTATTTT.

The chain recombines TRBV12-3 or TRBV12-4 with TRBJ2-3, with 7 bases that match TRBD2. This CDR3 comprises 16 residues. The trim removed 10 bases at V and 1 base at J, leaving 14 bases unmatched. The CDR3 is CATIPGLSWGTDTQYF. The CDR3 bases are TGTGCCACCATTCCGGGACTATCGTGGGGCACAGATACGCAGTATTTT.

Many counts were recorded for this clonotype. This chain links TRBV20-1 with TRBJ2-3, with 9 bases lining up with TRBD2. Per germline, CDR1 DFQATT and CDR2 SNEGSKA (reference sequence). The CDR3 consists of 16 residues. V trimming: 4 bases; J trimming: 6 bases; junction bases outside the gene matches: 14. CDR3 region: CSANGLASPGGDTQYF. In DNA, the CDR3 is TGCAGTGCTAACGGACTAGCGTCCCCCGGGGGGGATACGCAGTATTTT.